This T cell receptor (beta chain) was found in a study of T cell repertoires in cytomegalovirus infection. Study context: It was recently identified HLA-C-restricted and well-studied HLA-B-restricted CMV epitopes that the study used. Public TCR beta signatures marked donors with CMV infection and the matching HLA.

The study's findings and limits: The response measured ex vivo was dominated by TCR beta clonotypes (HLA-C-restricted and CMV-specific).

Note on this clonotype: Its antigen is unidentified.

A single record per CDR3 protein comes from TCRdb applying MiXCR to the reads. The table has 84,000 or so distinct CDR3 sequences, around half seen once; the top ten hold 90% to 95%. Germline assignment: CDR1 SGHVS and CDR2 FQNEAQ. This CDR3 is built from 13 residues. With V trimmed by 6 bases and J by 2 bases, 3 bases remained unmatched. The TCR comes from a human donor in good health (CMV status not recorded). Some clones in this sample may be carry-over from other donors' samples. This sample comprised CD8+ T cells from cultured PBMCs, obtained from culture after CMV antigen stimulation. The V gene is TRBV7-8, the J gene TRBJ2-7, with 8 bases that match TRBD1. CDR3 DNA sequence: TGTGCCAGCAGATTACAGGGGGCCTACGAGCAGTACTTC. Translated: CASRLQGAYEQYF.